The sequence of this T cell receptor (beta chain) was determined in a study of blood T cell repertoires in COVID-19. The V gene lost 5 bases and the J gene lost 1 base, with 14 bases spanning the gap. CDR3 length: 15 amino acids. CDR1 and CDR2 from the germline V gene are LNHDA and SQIVND (reference sequence). This clone was detected a few times. Original handling: Scientists estimated how many nucleated cells there were by amplifying reference gene primers. TCRdb keeps only in-frame clones here, not all; method: immunoSEQ multiplex PCR. The V and J calls and the clone size are those of that table, but D and trimming were determined from the DNA. The top ten hold about 6.3% of the sample, which has approximately 100,000 clones, roughly 80% seen once.

The chain carries TRBV19 and TRBJ1-1, with a tentative D call TRBD1 (5 bases). This receptor was taken from a man aged 55-75 years with acute or convalescent COVID-19. Source material: peripheral blood. In nucleotides, the CDR3 is TGTGCCAGTAGTGAGCTAGGGGTTGGGAACACTGAAGCTTTCTTT. It encodes CASSELGVGNTEAFF. The full variable domain, in which reference TRBV19 and TRBJ1-1 provide the parts outside the CDR3, is DGGITQSPKYLFRKEGQNVTLSCEQNLNHDAMYWYRQDPGQGLRLIYYSQIVNDFQKGDIAEGYSVSREKKESFPLTVTSAQKNPTAFYLCASSELGVGNTEAFFGQGTRLTVV.